Presented here are 30 T cell receptor beta chains from one specimen sequenced in a study of blood T cells in healthy people across ages. Combining a sample-barcoded 5' primer with a J-beta primer mix, a second PCR ran for roughly 7 to 12 cycles. MiXCR was run by TCRdb on the 5' RACE reads, yielding one entry per CDR3 protein. The table lists approximately 1.5 million distinct CDR3 sequences, around 40% of them singletons. Sequencing was performed on blood. These receptors all stem from a woman aged 18-29 years in good health.

The table lists this clonotype with a count of one. Possible read error: a much larger clone is one base away. V and J are TRBV25-1 and TRBJ2-4; D is undetermined. Germline lookup yields CDR1 MGHDK and CDR2 SYGVNS. CDR3 length: 15 residues. The CDR3 coding sequence is TGTGCCAGCTCCGGCGATTGGGGTGGAAATAACATGCAGTACTTC. This sequence encodes CASSGDWGGNNMQYF.

The chain employs TRBV3-1 and TRBJ1-2, with 9 bases matching TRBD1. The CDR3 covers 16 residues. Germline assignment: CDR1 LGHDT and CDR2 YNNKEL (reference sequence). V shed 1 base and J 7 bases; nucleotides not matched to a gene: 10. The CDR3 DNA is TGTGCCAGCAGCCAAGCGGCACAGGGGGCTCGGACTGGCTACACCTTC. Protein sequence: CASSQAAQGARTGYTF.

The J gene is TRBJ2-7, the V gene TRBV2; 8 bases fit TRBD1. Germline values: CDR1 SNHLY, CDR2 FYNNEI. Trimming took 6 bases from V and 5 from J; bases not matched to a gene: 9. There are 14 residues in the CDR3. CDR3 bases: TGTGCCAGCAGATATGACAGGGGTCAGGACGAGCAGTACTTC. Amino acids: CASRYDRGQDEQYF.

Only a few counts were recorded for this clonotype. The chain is built from TRBV12-3 or TRBV12-4 and TRBJ2-3; 10 bases align to TRBD2. This CDR3 contains 17 residues. The V gene end was trimmed by 2 bases and the J gene end by 5 bases; junction bases not matched to a gene: 10. The CDR3 spells CASSLTKLAGVEDTQYF. DNA for the CDR3: TGTGCCAGCAGTTTAACCAAGCTAGCGGGAGTGGAAGATACGCAGTATTTT.

This chain uses TRBV6-6 with TRBJ2-7, with TRBD1 matching over 7 bases. The closer fit of TRBJ2-4 to the DNA end suggests the J call may be wrong. Per germline, CDR1 MNHNY and CDR2 SVGAGI (reference sequence). This CDR3 spans 14 amino acids. The chain's CDR3 is CASSSPQGEYIQYF. The CDR3 DNA is TGTGCCAGCAGTTCCCCCCAGGGGGAGTACATTCAGTACTTC.

The V gene is TRBV10-3, the J gene TRBJ2-7; 9 bases map to TRBD1. CDR3 size: 11 residues. Germline V gives CDR1 ENHRY, CDR2 SYGVKD. J gave up 6 bases and V 10 bases, and 4 bases lay outside the gene matches. The CDR3 protein is CATMTGGEQYF. The CDR3 DNA sequence: TGTGCCACCATGACAGGGGGCGAGCAGTACTTC.

The V gene is TRBV20-1, the J gene TRBJ2-7; D remains unclear. Germline loops: CDR1 DFQATT, CDR2 SNEGSKA (reference sequence). This CDR3 region has 13 residues. Trimming shortened V by 6 bases and J by 5 bases, and 17 bases separated the two germline ends. The CDR3 reads CSAKKSEGNEQYF. As DNA, the CDR3 is TGCAGTGCCAAGAAGTCGGAAGGGAACGAGCAGTACTTC.

The chain is built from TRBV7-6 and TRBJ1-4; 8 nucleotides match TRBD1. Germline CDR1 and CDR2: SGHVS and FNYEAQ. CDR3 length: 16 residues. Trimming at V came to 2 bases and at J to 8 bases, leaving 10 bases not matched to a gene. CDR3 DNA sequence: TGTGCCAGCAGCTTAAGCGCAGGGGGCCCTGTCGAAAAACTGTTTTTT. Translating gives CASSLSAGGPVEKLFF.

The genes are TRBV5-1 and TRBJ2-7; D ambiguous. CDR1 is SGHRS, CDR2 YFSETQ, per germline. This CDR3 spans 13 amino acids. V was cut by 4 bases and J by 2 bases, with 10 bases left in between. In DNA form, the CDR3 reads TGCGCCAGCAGCCGCGCCACGACCTACGAGCAGTACTTC. Translating gives CASSRATTYEQYF.

In regard to this clonotype: Without the conserved terminal phenylalanine or tryptophan, this CDR3 likely stems from a read error. The chain recombines TRBV6-5 with TRBJ2-5; no clear D gene. The CDR3 has 14 amino acids. Trimming cost V 6 bases and J 4 bases, with 15 bases left between them. The germline CDR1 and CDR2 sequences are MNHEY and SVGAGI. CDR3 amino acids: CASRPTLVRETQYL. The CDR3 nucleotides are TGTGCCAGCAGACCGACACTTGTGAGAGAGACCCAGTACCTC.

The rearrangement joins TRBV4-1 to TRBJ1-3, with a weak D call TRBD1 (5 bases). The length of the CDR3 is 17 residues. Germline CDR1 MGHRA, CDR2 YSYEKL. Trimming cost V 2 bases and J 3 bases, with 17 bases left between them. The DNA of the CDR3 is TGCGCCAGCAGCCAACCTCCCAGGGTTAGCAGTGGAAACACCATATATTTT. Amino acids: CASSQPPRVSSGNTIYF.

The rearrangement links TRBV12-3 or TRBV12-4 to TRBJ2-7; 7 bases align to TRBD1. The J call may be mistaken, given a closer DNA end match to TRBJ2-4. This CDR3 is built from 15 residues. The CDR3 DNA follows: TGTGCCAGCAGTTTAGCGGGTTACCAGGGGGACATTCAGTACTTC. It codes for CASSLAGYQGDIQYF.

The chain combines TRBV4-3 with TRBJ1-1; D is unclear. Trimming cost V 0 bases and J 4 bases, with 12 bases left between them. The germline CDR1 and CDR2 sequences are LGHNA and YSLEER. The CDR3 extends over 15 amino acids. CDR3 residues: CASSQDLVPSTEAFF. The DNA for the CDR3 is TGCGCCAGCAGCCAAGATCTCGTACCAAGCACTGAAGCTTTCTTT.

The chain recombines TRBV7-2 with TRBJ2-1, with D perhaps matching TRBD1 (5 bases). The germline gives CDR1 SGHTA, CDR2 FQGNSA. V was trimmed by 5 bases and J by 5 bases, leaving 13 bases between them. The CDR3 length is 14 residues. The CDR3 region has the DNA TGTGCCAGCAGCCGGCAGGGTGCTAACAATGAGCAGTTCTTC. It specifies CASSRQGANNEQFF.

This clonotype has a handful of counts. The CDR3 region is CASGLGGAYEQYF. CDR3 bases: TGCGCCAGCGGGTTAGGAGGGGCCTACGAGCAGTACTTC. The chain couples TRBV5-1 to TRBJ2-4, with a possible D match to TRBD2 (6 bases). The end of the DNA fits TRBJ2-7 better, so the J call may be wrong. This CDR3 has 13 amino acids. Germline values: CDR1 SGHRS, CDR2 YFSETQ.

This clonotype was found a few times. The rearrangement joins TRBV12-3 or TRBV12-4 to TRBJ1-1; 10 bases are shared with TRBD1. V trimming: 5 bases; J trimming: 6 bases; junction bases outside the gene matches: 6. This CDR3 spans 14 amino acids. The CDR3, as DNA: TGTGCCAGCAGTCTTCGGGACAGGGGTTCTGAAGCTTTCTTT. Protein product: CASSLRDRGSEAFF.

The chain combines TRBV20-1 with TRBJ2-7, with D perhaps TRBD1 (5 bases). V was pared by 3 bases and J by 0 bases, with 12 bases between. The germline gives CDR1 DFQATT, CDR2 SNEGSKA (reference sequence). CDR3 length: 14 residues. CDR3: CSARVQGNSYEQYF. The DNA of the CDR3 is TGCAGTGCTAGGGTTCAGGGAAACTCCTACGAGCAGTACTTC.

The chain is built from TRBV20-1 and TRBJ2-1; TRBD2 agrees at 11 bases. The junction had 6 bases not matched to a gene; V was cut back by 5 bases and J by 6 bases. CDR1 is DFQATT, CDR2 SNEGSKA, per germline (reference sequence). The CDR3 is 14 residues long. CDR3 in amino acids: CSAASGGLSNEQFF. DNA of the CDR3: TGCAGTGCTGCTAGCGGGGGGCTAAGCAATGAGCAGTTCTTC.

The genes are TRBV5-1 and TRBJ2-7; 9 bases agree with TRBD1. Losses at the gene ends were 0 bases for V and 7 bases for J; bases not matched to a gene: 14. This CDR3 spans 17 amino acids. Per germline, CDR1 SGHRS and CDR2 YFSETQ. CDR3 nucleotides: TGCGCCAGCAGCTTGGGGCCGGGGACAGGGACCTACAATGAGCAGTACTTC. It specifies CASSLGPGTGTYNEQYF. Drawing the rest from reference TRBV5-1 and TRBJ2-7, the complete variable domain is KAGVTQTPRYLIKTRGQQVTLSCSPISGHRSVSWYQQTPGQGLQFLFEYFSETQRNKGNFPGRFSGRQFSNSRSEMNVSTLELGDSALYLCASSLGPGTGTYNEQYFGPGTRLTVT.

This sequence joins TRBV5-1 and TRBJ1-2; 9 nucleotides line up with TRBD1. Unmatched junction bases numbered 5, after V lost 4 bases and J lost 1 base. This CDR3 has 15 amino acids. Germline values: CDR1 SGHRS, CDR2 YFSETQ. The CDR3 loop is CASSLGQGHNYGYTF. CDR3 coding DNA: TGCGCCAGCAGCCTAGGACAGGGGCATAACTATGGCTACACCTTC.

This rearrangement joins TRBV29-1 to TRBJ2-5; D tentatively reads TRBD1 or TRBD2 (5 bases each). Trimming removed 5 bases from V and 4 bases from J, with 14 bases in between. Germline CDR1 reads SQVTM; CDR2 reads ANQGSEA. This CDR3 spans 13 amino acids. In DNA form, the CDR3 reads TGCAGCGTTATAGGGACCGCTCGAGAGACCCAGTACTTC. It specifies CSVIGTARETQYF. Variable domain in full (rest from reference TRBV29-1 and TRBJ2-5): SAVISQKPSRDICQRGTSLTIQCQVDSQVTMMFWYRQQPGQSLTLIATANQGSEATYESGFVIDKFPISRPNLTFSTLTVSNMSPEDSSIYLCSVIGTARETQYFGPGTRLLVL.

The rearrangement links TRBV20-1 to TRBJ2-5; no firm D call. Trimming took off 4 bases at V and 7 bases at J, with 10 bases between the two ends. CDR1 and CDR2 (germline): DFQATT, SNEGSKA (reference sequence). The CDR3 consists of 11 residues. The chain's CDR3 is CSATTWGTQYF. The CDR3 nucleotides read TGCAGTGCTACCACCTGGGGGACCCAGTACTTC.

This rearrangement joins TRBV27 to TRBJ2-7; D might be TRBD1 or TRBD2, each matching 5 bases. This CDR3 comprises 13 residues. Trimming cost V 6 bases and J 7 bases, with 16 bases left between them. From germline, CDR1 is MNHEY and CDR2 SMNVEV (reference sequence). CDR3 sequence reads: CASSRDARLEQYF. In nucleotides, the CDR3 is TGTGCCAGCAGCCGGGACGCCCGCCTGGAGCAGTACTTC.

The chain couples TRBV5-1 to TRBJ1-2; 9 bases match TRBD1. The trim removed 3 bases at V and 6 bases at J, leaving 9 bases unmatched. This CDR3 is 15 amino acids long. Germline lookup yields CDR1 SGHRS and CDR2 YFSETQ. CDR3 sequence (DNA): TGCGCCAGCAGCTACAATCCGGGACAGGGTGATGGCTACACCTTC. As protein: CASSYNPGQGDGYTF.

This clonotype showed up just once. The rearrangement links TRBV29-1 to TRBJ2-5; no clear D gene. Germline lookup yields CDR1 SQVTM and CDR2 ANQGSEA. The CDR3 is made up of 13 amino acids. V was cut by 2 bases and J by 9 bases, with 16 bases left in between. CDR3 region: CSVETIRPLPQYF. The CDR3 DNA reads TGCAGCGTTGAAACGATTCGGCCCCTGCCCCAGTACTTC. The entire variable domain, with the rest obtained from reference TRBV29-1 and TRBJ2-5, is as follows: SAVISQKPSRDICQRGTSLTIQCQVDSQVTMMFWYRQQPGQSLTLIATANQGSEATYESGFVIDKFPISRPNLTFSTLTVSNMSPEDSSIYLCSVETIRPLPQYFGPGTRLLVL.

The chain carries TRBV7-8 and TRBJ2-5, with D perhaps being TRBD1 or TRBD2 (5 bases each). Germline V gene lookup returns CDR1 SGHVS and CDR2 FQNEAQ. Trimming cost V 3 bases and J 2 bases, with 13 bases left between them. This CDR3 has 15 residues. Here the CDR3 reads CASSLGVSRQETQYF. CDR3 in DNA: TGTGCCAGCAGCTTGGGGGTTTCCAGACAAGAGACCCAGTACTTC.

This sequence joins TRBV4-3 and TRBJ2-7; D is possibly TRBD2 (5 bases). CDR3 length equals 15 residues. Germline CDR1 reads LGHNA; CDR2 reads YSLEER. V was cut by 2 bases and J by 0 bases, with 11 bases left in between. DNA for the CDR3: TGCGCCAGCAGCCAACGCAGAGGGAGCTCCTACGAGCAGTACTTC. Its translation is CASSQRRGSSYEQYF.

This chain joins TRBV3-1 and TRBJ1-2; 10 nucleotides line up with TRBD1. The germline V gene encodes CDR1 LGHDT and CDR2 YNNKEL (reference sequence). The length of the CDR3 is 15 residues. V was pared by 5 bases and J by 4 bases, with 7 bases of the junction left unmatched. CDR3 in DNA: TGTGCCAGCAGCAAACTTGGGGACAGGGGCTATGGCTACACCTTC. The encoded protein is CASSKLGDRGYGYTF.

This chain links TRBV5-1 with TRBJ1-2; 8 nucleotides line up with TRBD1. V lost 3 bases and J lost 3; bases outside the gene matches: 7. CDR1 is SGHRS, CDR2 YFSETQ, per germline. CDR3 length equals 15 residues. The CDR3 spells CASSWAGTGDYGYTF. The CDR3 region has the DNA TGCGCCAGCAGCTGGGCCGGGACAGGAGACTATGGCTACACCTTC.

V usage is TRBV24-1 and J usage is TRBJ2-3; TRBD2 aligns across 8 bases. V shed 4 bases and J 0 bases; nucleotides not matched to a gene: 8. Germline values: CDR1 KGHDR, CDR2 SFDVKD. The CDR3 has 17 residues. The CDR3 here is CATSDAIGRASTDTQYF. Written as DNA, the CDR3 is TGTGCCACCAGTGACGCTATCGGGAGGGCCAGCACAGATACGCAGTATTTT.